One sample yielded the 25 T cell receptor beta chains listed below, sequenced in a study of beta chain features in type 1 diabetes. Study findings and constraints: In every one of the four CD4+ subsets, TCRB CDR3s were moderately but significantly shorter in Type 1 diabetes patients.

The isolated RNA, all of it, was reverse transcribed, so expressed TCRB transcripts were what got sequenced. The data were produced by immunoSEQ multiplex PCR, yet TCRdb's version contains in-frame clones alone and is incomplete. The sample has hundreds of thousands of clones; over 7% are singletons. Their cognate antigens are unknown. Sequenced sample: central memory CD4+ T cells from blood. The source is a man aged 30 to 39 with type 1 diabetes.

The CDR3 protein is CASNTRRGGTDTQYF. CDR3 in DNA: TGTGCCAGCAACACCCGACGGGGGGGCACAGATACGCAGTATTTT. The rearrangement links TRBV7-2 to TRBJ2-3; 7 bases are shared with TRBD2. This CDR3 is 15 amino acids long. The germline V gene encodes CDR1 SGHTA and CDR2 FQGNSA. V lost 7 bases to trimming and J lost 1 base; unmatched junction nucleotides: 8. The full variable domain, rest sourced from reference TRBV7-2 and TRBJ2-3, is GAGVSQSPSNKVTEKGKDVELRCDPISGHTALYWYRQSLGQGLEFLIYFQGNSAPDKSGLPSDRFSAERTGGSVSTLTIQRTQQEDSAVYLCASNTRRGGTDTQYFGPGTRLTVL.

As regards this clone: Compared with germline, one end of the junction differs, possibly owing to a read error. V gene TRBV7-9 combines with J gene TRBJ2-7; D perhaps matches TRBD1 (6 bases). This CDR3 has 12 amino acids. Germline V gene lookup returns CDR1 SEHNR and CDR2 FQNEAQ (reference sequence). CDR3 coding DNA: TGTGCCAGCAGCAACCTGGACAGTGGGTTCCCCTTC. Translated: CASSNLDSGFPF.

This clone occurred a few times. Other DNA sequences in the sample encode the same CDR3. The chain employs TRBV6-5 and TRBJ1-5; no definite D call. The CDR3 loop spans 13 amino acids. V lost 5 bases and J lost 0, with 5 bases in between. From germline, CDR1 is MNHEY and CDR2 SVGAGI. As DNA, the CDR3 is TGTGCCAGCAGTCTCGATAGCAATCAGCCCCAGCATTTT. Protein sequence: CASSLDSNQPQHF.

This clone was picked up a small number of times. The chain couples TRBV27 to TRBJ1-2, with 12 nucleotides matching TRBD1. This CDR3 comprises 13 residues. Germline CDR1 reads MNHEY; CDR2 reads SMNVEV (reference sequence). Unmatched junction bases numbered 1, after V lost 4 bases and J lost 7 bases. In nucleotides, the CDR3 is TGTGCCAGCAGTTGGGACAGGGGGCTTGGCTACACCTTC. Translated: CASSWDRGLGYTF.

This clone appeared a few times. The chain couples TRBV30 to TRBJ1-2, with a possible D match to TRBD1 (6 bases). The ends were cut back, 0 bases at V and 5 bases at J, with 16 bases in the middle. Germline-derived CDR1 and CDR2 are GTSNPN and SVGIG (reference sequence). The CDR3 loop spans 15 amino acids. DNA of the CDR3: TGTGCCTGGAGTGTCGCAAACAGGGTTGGTTATGGCTACACCTTC. This sequence encodes CAWSVANRVGYGYTF.

V usage is TRBV2 and J usage is TRBJ1-1; 8 bases agree with TRBD1. V was pared by 5 bases and J by 2 bases, with 7 bases of the junction left unmatched. This CDR3 comprises 15 residues. In germline, CDR1 is SNHLY, CDR2 FYNNEI. CDR3 in amino acids: CASSPTGQGNTEAFF. The CDR3 DNA is TGTGCCAGCAGTCCCACCGGACAGGGCAACACTGAAGCTTTCTTT.

Only a few counts were recorded for this clone. The V gene is TRBV6-5, the J gene TRBJ1-6, with 10 bases identical to TRBD1. Germline V lookup: CDR1 MNHEY, CDR2 SVGAGI. Losses at the gene ends were 2 bases for V and 8 bases for J; bases not matched to a gene: 6. This CDR3 comprises 16 residues. CDR3 in DNA: TGTGCCAGCAGTTACGCTACCGGGACAGGGGATTCACCCCTCCACTTT. Amino acid sequence: CASSYATGTGDSPLHF.

The rearrangement links TRBV19 to TRBJ2-6; no reliable D call. Germline V lookup: CDR1 LNHDA, CDR2 SQIVND (reference sequence). This CDR3 is built from 18 residues. Trimming took off 3 bases at V and 0 bases at J, with 15 bases between the two ends. The CDR3 DNA follows: TGTGCCAGTAGTATGTCACAGAACTACCGCTCTGGGGCCAACGTCCTGACTTTC. This translates into CASSMSQNYRSGANVLTF.

This clone occurred many times. Other DNA sequences in this specimen translate into the identical CDR3. This chain uses TRBV2 with TRBJ1-5, with 9 bases identical to TRBD1. V dropped 4 bases and J dropped 2; count of bases not matched to a gene: 0. CDR3 length: 14 amino acids. Germline assignment: CDR1 SNHLY and CDR2 FYNNEI. The CDR3 nucleotides are TGTGCCAGCAGTGGGACAGGGGGCAATCAGCCCCAGCATTTT. This encodes CASSGTGGNQPQHF.

This clone was seen a handful of times. This rearrangement joins TRBV18 to TRBJ1-2; no reliable D call. The CDR3 extends over 17 amino acids. Germline CDR1 is KGHSH and CDR2 is LQKENI. The V end lost 0 bases, the J end lost 5 bases, and 19 bases lay between the germline ends. CDR3 DNA: TGTGCCAGCTCACCACCTACAGCGCCCACGCCCAAGTATGGCTACACCTTC. Protein product: CASSPPTAPTPKYGYTF.

This clone showed up just a few times. The chain recombines TRBV19 with TRBJ2-5; unclear D gene. The V gene lost 4 bases and the J gene lost 3 bases, with 6 bases spanning the gap. Germline CDR1 LNHDA, CDR2 SQIVND (reference sequence). The CDR3 has 12 residues. The CDR3 loop is CASSREEETQYF. The CDR3 DNA sequence: TGTGCCAGTAGTAGGGAAGAAGAGACCCAGTACTTC.

V usage is TRBV5-6 and J usage is TRBJ1-4; the D gene is possibly TRBD1 (5 bases). The germline V gene encodes CDR1 SGHDT and CDR2 YYEEEE. This CDR3 comprises 15 residues. V lost 4 bases and J 5 bases, leaving 15 bases between the germline ends. CDR3 protein: CASSPPGGLNEKLFF. The CDR3 DNA reads TGTGCCAGCAGCCCCCCCGGGGGTCTAAATGAAAAACTGTTTTTT. The full variable domain, in which reference TRBV5-6 and TRBJ1-4 provide the parts outside the CDR3, is DAGVTQSPTHLIKTRGQQVTLRCSPKSGHDTVSWYQQALGQGPQFIFQYYEEEERQRGNFPDRFSGHQFPNYSSELNVNALLLGDSALYLCASSPPGGLNEKLFFGSGTQLSVL.

This clone showed up many times. The V gene is TRBV5-1, the J gene TRBJ2-2; D may be TRBD1 (6 bases). Looked up from germline, CDR1 is SGHRS and CDR2 is YFSETQ. The CDR3 runs to 15 residues. V lost 0 bases, J lost 6 bases, and 12 bases lay in between. This chain's CDR3 is CASSLDAAGAGELFF. CDR3 in DNA: TGCGCCAGCAGCTTGGATGCAGCAGGGGCCGGGGAGCTGTTTTTT.

The V call is TRBV7-8, the J call TRBJ1-1; D possibly corresponds to TRBD1 (5 bases). V was trimmed by 4 bases and J by 0 bases, leaving 24 bases between them. CDR1 is SGHVS, CDR2 FQNEAQ, per germline. This CDR3 comprises 19 residues. This CDR3 is CASSWTRSPGRSMNTEAFF. CDR3 coding DNA: TGTGCCAGCAGCTGGACCCGTAGCCCGGGACGGAGCATGAACACTGAAGCTTTCTTT.

This clone occurred a few times. The rearrangement joins TRBV7-9 to TRBJ2-7, with D perhaps being TRBD1 or TRBD2 (5 bases each). V was cut by 5 bases and J by 7 bases, with 18 bases left in between. Germline CDR1 SEHNR, CDR2 FQNEAQ (reference sequence). CDR3 length equals 14 residues. CDR3 nucleotides: TGTGCCAGCAGCAGTCCGGGACGGCTTTTTGAGCAGTACTTC. This gives the protein CASSSPGRLFEQYF. Full variable domain (missing parts from reference TRBV7-9 and TRBJ2-7): DTGVSQNPRHKITKRGQNVTFRCDPISEHNRLYWYRQTLGQGPEFLTYFQNEAQLEKSRLLSDRFSAERPKGSFSTLEIQRTEQGDSAMYLCASSSPGRLFEQYFGPGTRLTVT.

This clone was observed a handful of times. This CDR3 reads CASRADPTDTQYF. CDR3 DNA: TGCGCCAGCAGAGCGGATCCCACAGATACGCAGTATTTT. The V and J genes are TRBV5-1 and TRBJ2-3; possibly TRBD2 for D (5 bases). Germline values: CDR1 SGHRS, CDR2 YFSETQ. This CDR3 region has 13 residues. V was cut by 5 bases and J by 2 bases, with 9 bases left in between.

The J gene is TRBJ2-5, the V gene TRBV7-9, with D unresolved. Trimming took off 5 bases at V and 5 bases at J, with 12 bases between the two ends. The CDR3 covers 13 residues. CDR1 and CDR2 from the germline V gene are SEHNR and FQNEAQ (reference sequence). The CDR3 region is CASSDTGGETQYF. The CDR3 DNA follows: TGTGCCAGCAGCGACACGGGTGGGGAGACCCAGTACTTC.

This clone was counted a few times. V gene TRBV10-3 combines with J gene TRBJ2-2, with D maybe TRBD2 (6 bases). The germline V gene encodes CDR1 ENHRY and CDR2 SYGVKD. V was shortened by 3 bases and J by 4 bases, with 12 bases between the two germline ends. The CDR3 has 15 amino acids. The CDR3 is CAISDGGSGTGELFF. Written as DNA, the CDR3 is TGTGCCATCAGTGATGGGGGGTCGGGCACCGGGGAGCTGTTTTTT.

The chain links TRBV23-1 to TRBJ2-1; 11 bases agree with TRBD2. TRBV23-1 is labeled an ORF, and its function is uncertain. There are 18 residues in the CDR3. V was pared by 1 base and J by 10 bases, with 15 bases of the junction left unmatched. This CDR3 is CASSQWGLAEASYGEQFF. DNA for the CDR3: TGCGCCAGCAGTCAATGGGGACTAGCGGAGGCCTCTTACGGCGAGCAGTTCTTC.

This clone was detected a few times. V and J are TRBV11-2 and TRBJ2-2; a possible D gene is TRBD1 (5 bases). Deletions cut 0 bases from V and 7 bases from J, with 9 bases between. Germline V gene data show CDR1 as SGHAT and CDR2 as FQNNGV. The CDR3 has 14 residues. The CDR3 is CASSLEGVRGELFF. DNA for the CDR3: TGTGCCAGCAGCTTAGAAGGGGTGCGCGGGGAGCTGTTTTTT.

This clone was observed a few times. The chain couples TRBV5-1 to TRBJ2-5; D unresolved. CDR1 is SGHRS, CDR2 YFSETQ, per germline. V was clipped by 8 bases and J by 7 bases, with 24 bases between them. The CDR3 sequence is 15 residues long. The CDR3 reads CASTAASALGGTQYF. DNA for the CDR3: TGCGCCAGTACCGCCGCTTCGGCTTTAGGTGGGACCCAGTACTTC.

J is TRBJ1-5 and V is TRBV7-9; D may be TRBD1 (6 bases). The CDR3 runs 15 residues. CDR1 is SEHNR and CDR2 is FQNEAQ in the germline V gene (reference sequence). V lost 1 base to trimming and J lost 1 base, with 8 bases between them. CDR3 amino acids: CASSLGQASNQPQHF. The CDR3 nucleotides read TGTGCCAGCAGCTTAGGACAGGCCAGCAATCAGCCCCAGCATTTT. Using reference TRBV7-9 and TRBJ1-5 for the parts outside the CDR3, the full variable domain is DTGVSQNPRHKITKRGQNVTFRCDPISEHNRLYWYRQTLGQGPEFLTYFQNEAQLEKSRLLSDRFSAERPKGSFSTLEIQRTEQGDSAMYLCASSLGQASNQPQHFGDGTRLSIL.

This clone was observed a handful of times. The rearrangement joins TRBV5-8 to TRBJ1-4; 7 bases are a match to TRBD1. The CDR3 is 15 amino acids. Looked up from germline, CDR1 is SGHTS and CDR2 is YDEGEE. Trimming took 1 base from V and 7 from J; bases not matched to a gene: 7. CDR3 in DNA: TGTGCCAGCAGCTTGTACGCGACAGGGTCTGAAAAACTGTTTTTT. This sequence encodes CASSLYATGSEKLFF.

This chain uses TRBV18 with TRBJ2-3, with D unresolved. Per the germline V gene, CDR1 is KGHSH and CDR2 is LQKENI. V was clipped by 0 bases and J by 4 bases, with 14 bases between them. There are 16 residues in the CDR3. CDR3 in DNA: TGTGCCAGCTCACCACCTGGGGATAAGAGCGCAGATACGCAGTATTTT. This encodes CASSPPGDKSADTQYF.

This clone was recorded at least ten times. The chain carries TRBV2 and TRBJ2-1, with D hard to call. The CDR3 extends over 15 amino acids. Germline V lookup: CDR1 SNHLY, CDR2 FYNNEI. The V gene lost 4 bases and the J gene lost 4 bases, with 14 bases spanning the gap. CDR3 region: CASSVGQQLYNEQFF. The CDR3 region has the DNA TGTGCCAGCAGTGTAGGGCAGCAACTTTACAATGAGCAGTTCTTC.